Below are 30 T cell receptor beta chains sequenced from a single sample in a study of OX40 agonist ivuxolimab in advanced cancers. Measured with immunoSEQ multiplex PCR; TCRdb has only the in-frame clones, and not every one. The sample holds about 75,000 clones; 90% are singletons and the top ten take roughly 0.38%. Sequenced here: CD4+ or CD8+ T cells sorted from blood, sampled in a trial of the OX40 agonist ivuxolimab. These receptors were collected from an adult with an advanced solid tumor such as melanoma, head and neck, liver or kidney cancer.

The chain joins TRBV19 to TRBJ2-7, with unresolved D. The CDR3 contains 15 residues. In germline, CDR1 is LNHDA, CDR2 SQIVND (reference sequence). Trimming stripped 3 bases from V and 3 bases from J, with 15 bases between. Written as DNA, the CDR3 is TGTGCCAGTAGTATGGGTGACACAACCGGCTACGAGCAGTACTTC. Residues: CASSMGDTTGYEQYF.

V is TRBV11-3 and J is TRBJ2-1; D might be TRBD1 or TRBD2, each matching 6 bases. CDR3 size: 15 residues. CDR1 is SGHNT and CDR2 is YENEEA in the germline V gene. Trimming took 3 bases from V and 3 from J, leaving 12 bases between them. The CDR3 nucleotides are TGTGCCAGCAGCTTCGGGGGCTCAATCTACAATGAGCAGTTCTTC. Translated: CASSFGGSIYNEQFF. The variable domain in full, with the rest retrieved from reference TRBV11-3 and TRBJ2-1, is EAGVVQSPRYKIIEKKQPVAFWCNPISGHNTLYWYLQNLGQGPELLIRYENEEAVDDSQLPKDRFSAERLKGVDSTLKIQPAELGDSAVYLCASSFGGSIYNEQFFGPGTRLTVL.

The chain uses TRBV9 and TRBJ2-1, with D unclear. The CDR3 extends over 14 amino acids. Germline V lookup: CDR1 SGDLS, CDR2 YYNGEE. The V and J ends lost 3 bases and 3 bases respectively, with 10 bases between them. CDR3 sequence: CASSAPDGYNEQFF. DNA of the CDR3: TGTGCCAGCAGCGCCCCGGACGGCTACAATGAGCAGTTCTTC.

The CDR3 reads CSVEGPSGYTF. For the CDR3, the DNA is TGCAGCGTTGAAGGTCCGAGCGGCTACACCTTC. This chain joins TRBV29-1 and TRBJ1-2, with D unclear. The CDR3 consists of 11 residues. V was cut by 1 base and J by 8 bases, with 8 bases left in between. CDR1 and CDR2 (germline): SQVTM, ANQGSEA.

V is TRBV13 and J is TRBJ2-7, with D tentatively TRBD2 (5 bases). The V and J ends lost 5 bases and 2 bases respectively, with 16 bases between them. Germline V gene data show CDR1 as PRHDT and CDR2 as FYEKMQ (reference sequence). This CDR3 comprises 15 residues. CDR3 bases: TGTGCCAGCAGCCCCGGACTTCCGTCCACCTACGAGCAGTACTTC. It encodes CASSPGLPSTYEQYF.

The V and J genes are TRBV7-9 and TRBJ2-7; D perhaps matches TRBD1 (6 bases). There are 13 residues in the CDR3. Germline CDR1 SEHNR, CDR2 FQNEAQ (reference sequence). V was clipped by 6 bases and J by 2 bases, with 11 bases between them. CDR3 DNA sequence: TGTGCCAGCAGACAGGGAACGACCTACGAGCAGTACTTC. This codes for CASRQGTTYEQYF.

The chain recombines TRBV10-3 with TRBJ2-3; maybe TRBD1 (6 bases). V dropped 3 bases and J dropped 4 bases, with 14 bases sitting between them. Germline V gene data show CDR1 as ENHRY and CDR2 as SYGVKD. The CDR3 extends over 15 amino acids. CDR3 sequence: CAISETGKVPDTQYF. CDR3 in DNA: TGTGCCATCAGTGAAACAGGGAAAGTCCCAGATACGCAGTATTTT.

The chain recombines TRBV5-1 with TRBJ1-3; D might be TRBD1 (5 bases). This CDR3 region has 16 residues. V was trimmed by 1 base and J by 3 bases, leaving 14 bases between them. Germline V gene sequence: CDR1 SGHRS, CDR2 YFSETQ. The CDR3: CASSLMVGLGGNTIYF. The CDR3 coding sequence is TGCGCCAGCAGCTTGATGGTGGGGCTAGGTGGAAACACCATATATTTT.

CDR3 in DNA: TGCGCCAGCAGCTTAGAAGCTGGGGCCAACGTCCTGACTTTC. It yields the protein CASSLEAGANVLTF. The J gene is TRBJ2-6, the V gene TRBV5-1; D not resolved. The V gene lost 2 bases and the J gene lost 2 bases, with 5 bases spanning the gap. CDR3 size: 14 residues. The germline CDR1 and CDR2 sequences are SGHRS and YFSETQ.

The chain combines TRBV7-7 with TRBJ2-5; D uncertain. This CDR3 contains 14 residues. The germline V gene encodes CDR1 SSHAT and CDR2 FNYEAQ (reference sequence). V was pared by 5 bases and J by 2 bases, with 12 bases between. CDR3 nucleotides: TGTGCCAGCAGCCAACGTGGTGGGCAAGAGACCCAGTACTTC. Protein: CASSQRGGQETQYF.

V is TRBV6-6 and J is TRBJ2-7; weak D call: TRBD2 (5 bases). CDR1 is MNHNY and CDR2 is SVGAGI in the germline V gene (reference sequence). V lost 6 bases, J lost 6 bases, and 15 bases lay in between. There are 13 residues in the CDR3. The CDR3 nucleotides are TGTGCCAGCAGGGACTCACCCCCACTCGAGCAGTACTTC. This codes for CASRDSPPLEQYF.

The CDR3 loop is CASSGDRGRLYEQYF. The DNA of the CDR3 is TGTGCCAGCAGCGGGGACAGGGGGCGCCTCTACGAGCAGTACTTC. The chain has TRBV27 and TRBJ2-7, with TRBD1 identical over 12 bases. Per the germline V gene, CDR1 is MNHEY and CDR2 is SMNVEV (reference sequence). The CDR3 runs 15 residues. V lost 6 bases, J lost 3 bases, and 6 bases stayed unmatched.

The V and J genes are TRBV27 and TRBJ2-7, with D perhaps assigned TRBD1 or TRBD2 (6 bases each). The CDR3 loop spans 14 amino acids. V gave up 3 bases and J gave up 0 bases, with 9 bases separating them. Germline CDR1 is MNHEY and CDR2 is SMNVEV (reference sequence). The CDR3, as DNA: TGTGCCAGCAGTTTCGGGGGCCGCTCCTACGAGCAGTACTTC. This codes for CASSFGGRSYEQYF.

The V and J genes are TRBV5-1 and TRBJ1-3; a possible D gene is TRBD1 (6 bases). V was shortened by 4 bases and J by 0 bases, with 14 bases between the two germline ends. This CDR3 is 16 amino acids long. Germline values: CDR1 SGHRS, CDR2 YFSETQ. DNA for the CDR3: TGCGCCAGCAGCGCCTCGGGGGGCTCCTCTGGAAACACCATATATTTT. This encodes CASSASGGSSGNTIYF. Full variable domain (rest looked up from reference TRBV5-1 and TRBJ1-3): KAGVTQTPRYLIKTRGQQVTLSCSPISGHRSVSWYQQTPGQGLQFLFEYFSETQRNKGNFPGRFSGRQFSNSRSEMNVSTLELGDSALYLCASSASGGSSGNTIYFGEGSWLTVV.

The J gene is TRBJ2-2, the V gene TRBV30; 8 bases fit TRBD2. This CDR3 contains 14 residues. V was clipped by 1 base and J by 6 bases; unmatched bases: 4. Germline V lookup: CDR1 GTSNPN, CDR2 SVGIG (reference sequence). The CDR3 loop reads CAWSGTSNAGELFF. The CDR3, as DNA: TGTGCCTGGAGTGGGACTAGCAACGCCGGGGAGCTGTTTTTT.

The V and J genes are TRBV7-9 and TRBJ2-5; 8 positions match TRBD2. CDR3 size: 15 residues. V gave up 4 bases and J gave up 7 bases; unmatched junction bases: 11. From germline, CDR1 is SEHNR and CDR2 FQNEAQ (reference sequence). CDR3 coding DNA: TGTGCCAGCAGCTCCTTTAGCGGGACATTAAGGACCCAGTACTTC. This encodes CASSSFSGTLRTQYF.

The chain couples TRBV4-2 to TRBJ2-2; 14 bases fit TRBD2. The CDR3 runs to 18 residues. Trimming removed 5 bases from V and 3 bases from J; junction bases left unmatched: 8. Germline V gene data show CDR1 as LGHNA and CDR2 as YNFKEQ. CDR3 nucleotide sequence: TGTGCCAGCAGCGCGGGGGGACTAGCGGGAGTTTACACCGGGGAGCTGTTTTTT. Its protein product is CASSAGGLAGVYTGELFF.

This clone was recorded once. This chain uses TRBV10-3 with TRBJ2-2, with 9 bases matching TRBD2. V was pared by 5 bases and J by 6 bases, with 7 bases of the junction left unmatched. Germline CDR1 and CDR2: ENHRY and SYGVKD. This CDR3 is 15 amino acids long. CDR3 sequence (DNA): TGTGCCATCAGTACCGGGACTAGCAGTTCCGGGGAGCTGTTTTTT. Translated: CAISTGTSSSGELFF.

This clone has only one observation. The CDR3 region is CASSTTGRAGNTIYF. The CDR3 DNA follows: TGCGCCAGCAGCACTACAGGGAGAGCTGGAAACACCATATATTTT. The rearrangement links TRBV5-1 to TRBJ1-3, with TRBD1 as a possible D gene (6 bases). V was pared by 4 bases and J by 2 bases, with 13 bases between. CDR3 length equals 15 residues. The V gene's germline CDR1 is SGHRS and CDR2 YFSETQ.

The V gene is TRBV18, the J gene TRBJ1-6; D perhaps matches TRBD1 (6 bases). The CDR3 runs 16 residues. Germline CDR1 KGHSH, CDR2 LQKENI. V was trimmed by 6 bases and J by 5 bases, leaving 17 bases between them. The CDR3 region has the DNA TGTGCCAGCTCGGTACTCCAAGGGGGAGATAATTCACCCCTCCACTTT. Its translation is CASSVLQGGDNSPLHF.

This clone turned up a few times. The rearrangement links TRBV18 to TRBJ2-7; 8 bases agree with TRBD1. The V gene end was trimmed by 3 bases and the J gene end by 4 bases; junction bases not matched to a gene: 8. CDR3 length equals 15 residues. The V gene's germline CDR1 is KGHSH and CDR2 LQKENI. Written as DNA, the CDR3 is TGTGCCAGCTCACCCCCAGGGGGCTCGACGTACGAGCAGTACTTC. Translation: CASSPPGGSTYEQYF.

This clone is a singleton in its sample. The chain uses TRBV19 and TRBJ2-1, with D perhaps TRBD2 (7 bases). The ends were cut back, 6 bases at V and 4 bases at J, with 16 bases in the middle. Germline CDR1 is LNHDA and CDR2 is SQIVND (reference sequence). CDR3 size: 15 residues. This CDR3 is CASSLQGGSYNEQFF. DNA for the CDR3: TGTGCCAGTAGCTTACAGGGAGGGTCTTACAATGAGCAGTTCTTC.

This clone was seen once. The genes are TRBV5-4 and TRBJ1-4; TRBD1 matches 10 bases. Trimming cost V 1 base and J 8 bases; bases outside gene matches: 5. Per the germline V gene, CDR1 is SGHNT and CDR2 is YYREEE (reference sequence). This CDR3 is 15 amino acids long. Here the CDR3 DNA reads TGTGCCAGCAGCTTGCGGGACAGGGGTAACGAAAAACTGTTTTTT. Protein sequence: CASSLRDRGNEKLFF.

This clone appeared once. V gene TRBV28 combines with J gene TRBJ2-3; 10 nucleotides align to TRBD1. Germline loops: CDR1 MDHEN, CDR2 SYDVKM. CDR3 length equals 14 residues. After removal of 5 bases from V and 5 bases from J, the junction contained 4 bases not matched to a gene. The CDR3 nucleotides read TGTGCCAGCAGTCCGGGACAGGGGAGAGATACGCAGTATTTT. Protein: CASSPGQGRDTQYF.

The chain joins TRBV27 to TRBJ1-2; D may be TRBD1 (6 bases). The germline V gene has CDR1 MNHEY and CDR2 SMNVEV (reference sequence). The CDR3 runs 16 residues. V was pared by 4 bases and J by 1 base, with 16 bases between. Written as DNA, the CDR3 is TGTGCCAGCAGTTACGGACAGAGTCCTCATAACTATGGCTACACCTTC. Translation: CASSYGQSPHNYGYTF.

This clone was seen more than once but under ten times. This chain's CDR3 is CASRPGISGELFF. The DNA for the CDR3 is TGTGCCAGCAGGCCCGGGATTTCCGGGGAGCTGTTTTTT. This sequence joins TRBV2 and TRBJ2-2; maybe TRBD2 (5 bases). With 6 bases removed from V and 6 bases from J, the gap between germline ends came to 11 bases. The CDR3 spans 13 residues. Germline CDR1 and CDR2: SNHLY and FYNNEI.

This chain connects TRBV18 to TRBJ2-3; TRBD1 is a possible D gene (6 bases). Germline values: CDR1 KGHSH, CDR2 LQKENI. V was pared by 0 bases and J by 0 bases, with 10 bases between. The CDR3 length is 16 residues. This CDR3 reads CASSPPAGASTDTQYF. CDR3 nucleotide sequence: TGTGCCAGCTCACCACCGGCAGGGGCTAGCACAGATACGCAGTATTTT.

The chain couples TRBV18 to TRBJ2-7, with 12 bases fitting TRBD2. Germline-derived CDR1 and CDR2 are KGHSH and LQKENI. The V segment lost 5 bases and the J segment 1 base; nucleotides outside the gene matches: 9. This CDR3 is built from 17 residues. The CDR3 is CASSARLAGVRSYEQYF. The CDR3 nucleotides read TGTGCCAGCTCAGCGAGACTAGCGGGAGTTCGATCCTACGAGCAGTACTTC.

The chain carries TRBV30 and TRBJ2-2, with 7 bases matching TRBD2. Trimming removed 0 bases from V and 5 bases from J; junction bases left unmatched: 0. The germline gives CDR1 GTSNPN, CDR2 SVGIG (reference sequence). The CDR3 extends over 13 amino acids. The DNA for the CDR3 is TGTGCCTGGAGTGTGGGGGGGACCGGGGAGCTGTTTTTT. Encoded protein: CAWSVGGTGELFF.

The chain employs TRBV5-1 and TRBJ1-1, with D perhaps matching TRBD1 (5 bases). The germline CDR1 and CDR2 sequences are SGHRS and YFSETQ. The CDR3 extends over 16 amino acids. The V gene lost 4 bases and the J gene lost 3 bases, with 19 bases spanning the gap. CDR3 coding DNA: TGCGCCAGCAGCGTCGGGACGGGGCTGATGGACACTGAAGCTTTCTTT. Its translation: CASSVGTGLMDTEAFF.